One sample yielded the 26 T cell receptor beta chains listed below, sequenced in a study of blood T cell repertoires in COVID-19 (dated by TCRdb to between 2020 and 2021). Libraries were prepared through the immunoSEQ multiplex PCR assay. In TCRdb, the immuneACCESS table is reduced to in-frame sequences with V and J assigned. These tables do not hold every clone; where another copy was compared, an unresolved V gene accounts for under half, and the others remain unexplained. The table for this sample lists fewer than 65,000 clones; 85% of them were counted only once. The ten biggest clones cover about 17% of the sample. The sequenced sample consisted of peripheral blood. The receptor set was obtained from a human donor in a cohort sampled during active COVID-19.

The CDR3 spells CASSLYQGYDQPQHF. CDR3 DNA: TGTGCCAGCAGCCTATATCAGGGTTATGATCAGCCCCAGCATTTT. The genes are TRBV7-2 and TRBJ1-5, with D possibly TRBD1 on 5 matching bases. The CDR3 loop spans 15 amino acids. Germline V gene data show CDR1 as SGHTA and CDR2 as FQGNSA. Trimming took 5 bases from V and 5 from J, leaving 16 bases between them.

This clone was recorded only once. The V gene is TRBV19, the J gene TRBJ1-1; TRBD1 matches 7 bases. CDR3 length: 15 amino acids. Germline CDR1 reads LNHDA; CDR2 reads SQIVND (reference sequence). Losses at the gene ends were 6 bases for V and 0 bases for J; bases not matched to a gene: 7. CDR3 sequence reads: CASRGQINMNTEAFF. The CDR3 nucleotides are TGTGCCAGTAGGGGACAGATAAACATGAACACTGAAGCTTTCTTT.

The V and J genes are TRBV6-6 and TRBJ1-1, with no clear D. The germline V gene has CDR1 MNHNY and CDR2 SVGAGI (reference sequence). The V gene lost 4 bases and the J gene lost 4 bases, with 7 bases spanning the gap. The CDR3 is 12 residues long. Here the CDR3 reads CASSSRGTEAFF. CDR3 sequence (DNA): TGTGCCAGCAGTTCCCGGGGCACTGAAGCTTTCTTT.

The chain is built from TRBV4-3 and TRBJ1-1; 7 nucleotides line up with TRBD1. Germline values: CDR1 LGHNA, CDR2 YSLEER. V lost 2 bases, J lost 1 base, and 7 bases stayed unmatched. There are 16 residues in the CDR3. In nucleotides, the CDR3 is TGCGCCAGCAGCCAATCCCTGGACAGGTGGAACACTGAAGCTTTCTTT. This encodes CASSQSLDRWNTEAFF.

The chain is built from TRBV7-9 and TRBJ1-1, with D possibly TRBD1 on 6 matching bases. The CDR3 contains 17 residues. V gave up 3 bases and J gave up 1 base, with 18 bases separating them. CDR1 is SEHNR, CDR2 FQNEAQ, per germline (reference sequence). DNA for the CDR3: TGTGCCAGCAGCTTTGGACAGCTAGGAAGGGGGAACACTGAAGCTTTCTTT. As protein: CASSFGQLGRGNTEAFF.

On this clone itself: A junction end diverges from the germline sequence, so it may reflect a read error. The chain links TRBV11-3 to TRBJ2-1, with 8 bases fitting TRBD2. The CDR3 length is 16 residues. Germline V lookup: CDR1 SGHNT, CDR2 YENEEA. The CDR3 DNA reads TGTGCCAGCAGCTTACCGGGGACTAGATCCTCCAATGAGCAGTTCTTC. Protein: CASSLPGTRSSNEQFF.

The chain is built from TRBV6-5 and TRBJ2-5, with 9 bases fitting TRBD1. The CDR3 runs to 15 residues. CDR1 and CDR2 from the germline V gene are MNHEY and SVGAGI. Trimming at V came to 6 bases and at J to 4 bases, leaving 9 bases not matched to a gene. CDR3 DNA sequence: TGTGCCAGCAGGACCCCGGGACAGGGTTCAGAGACCCAGTACTTC. It codes for CASRTPGQGSETQYF.

V and J are TRBV14 and TRBJ2-2; TRBD1 matches at 7 bases. J gave up 1 base and V 4 bases, and 6 bases lay outside the gene matches. The germline CDR1 and CDR2 sequences are SGHDN and FVKESK. CDR3 length equals 16 residues. The CDR3 reads CASSLWTGGNTGELFF. The CDR3, as DNA: TGTGCCAGCAGCCTTTGGACAGGCGGGAACACCGGGGAGCTGTTTTTT.

The gene calls are TRBV27 and TRBJ2-7; D perhaps matches TRBD2 (6 bases). The V gene's germline CDR1 is MNHEY and CDR2 SMNVEV (reference sequence). The CDR3 has 14 amino acids. With 6 bases removed from V and 0 bases from J, the gap between germline ends came to 12 bases. The CDR3 loop is CASRFVGGSYEQYF. CDR3 coding DNA: TGTGCCAGCAGATTCGTGGGGGGCTCCTACGAGCAGTACTTC.

This rearrangement joins TRBV6-2 or TRBV6-3 to TRBJ1-1; 9 bases align to TRBD1. The CDR3 is 17 residues long. CDR1 and CDR2 (germline): MNHEY, SVGEGT. Trimming at V came to 5 bases and at J to 0 bases, leaving 10 bases not matched to a gene. The CDR3: CASSAMTGGRMNTEAFF. The CDR3 DNA reads as TGTGCCAGCAGTGCAATGACAGGGGGTCGAATGAACACTGAAGCTTTCTTT.

The chain is built from TRBV7-2 and TRBJ2-1; 10 nucleotides agree with TRBD2. J was trimmed by 9 bases and V by 3 bases; bases with no gene match: 8. Germline V gene sequence: CDR1 SGHTA, CDR2 FQGNSA. CDR3 size: 15 residues. The CDR3 DNA follows: TGTGCCAGCAGCTTCACCAGCGGGGGGGCGAGTGAGCAGTTCTTC. Its protein product is CASSFTSGGASEQFF.

V and J are TRBV18 and TRBJ1-4; D is ambiguous. The germline V and J ends were trimmed by 0 bases and 7 bases, with 12 bases remaining between them. CDR1 and CDR2 from the germline V gene are KGHSH and LQKENI. The length of the CDR3 is 15 residues. DNA of the CDR3: TGTGCCAGCTCACCACCGAGTGAACCAGGTGAAAAACTGTTTTTT. Translated: CASSPPSEPGEKLFF.

This clone was detected only a few times. The rearrangement uses TRBV5-1 and TRBJ1-5; the D gene is possibly TRBD1 (6 bases). Per germline, CDR1 SGHRS and CDR2 YFSETQ. The CDR3 totals 14 residues. V lost 0 bases to trimming and J lost 13 bases, with 17 bases between them. CDR3 nucleotide sequence: TGCGCCAGCAGCTTGGTAAGGGGGTCTTTTCCTCAGCATTTT. Its protein is CASSLVRGSFPQHF.

V gene TRBV6-2 or TRBV6-3 combines with J gene TRBJ2-3, with TRBD2 identical over 13 bases. Trimming removed 6 bases from V and 8 bases from J; junction bases left unmatched: 8. Per germline, CDR1 MNHEY and CDR2 SVGEGT. This CDR3 has 15 amino acids. The CDR3 loop reads CASSPTGLAGATQYF. The CDR3, as DNA: TGTGCCAGCAGCCCAACCGGACTAGCGGGGGCTACGCAGTATTTT.

V gene TRBV3-1 (or the pseudogene TRBV3-2) combines with J gene TRBJ2-1, with 7 bases identical to TRBD1. The CDR3 covers 22 residues. Germline V CDR1 and CDR2: LGHDT, YNNKEL (reference sequence). V was pared by 1 base and J by 2 bases, with 23 bases of the junction left unmatched. CDR3: CASSQVGTEDTLNSRPYNEQFF. The CDR3 region has the DNA TGTGCCAGCAGCCAAGTCGGGACAGAGGATACACTCAATTCCCGGCCCTACAATGAGCAGTTCTTC.

V usage is TRBV7-2 and J usage is TRBJ1-4; D gene unclear. Germline-derived CDR1 and CDR2 are SGHTA and FQGNSA. V was trimmed by 2 bases and J by 4 bases, leaving 11 bases between them. This CDR3 spans 15 amino acids. CDR3: CASSLRREFNEKLFF. CDR3 DNA sequence: TGTGCCAGCAGCTTAAGACGGGAGTTTAATGAAAAACTGTTTTTT.

The chain employs TRBV6-5 and TRBJ1-3; 7 bases map to TRBD1. Germline values: CDR1 MNHEY, CDR2 SVGAGI. This CDR3 comprises 13 residues. The ends lost 7 bases at V and 0 bases at J; junction bases unmatched: 0. The DNA for the CDR3 is TGTGCCAGCAAGGGGGCCTCTGGAAACACCATATATTTT. It specifies CASKGASGNTIYF.

The chain's CDR3 is CASSLSPSGGTDTQYF. The CDR3 DNA follows: TGTGCCAGCAGCTTAAGCCCTAGCGGAGGCACAGATACGCAGTATTTT. The rearrangement joins TRBV11-1 to TRBJ2-3; 7 positions agree with TRBD2. Trimming at V came to 2 bases and at J to 1 base, leaving 6 bases not matched to a gene. The CDR3 is 16 amino acids. The germline gives CDR1 SGHAT, CDR2 FQDESV (reference sequence).

The J gene is TRBJ1-5, the V gene TRBV19; 10 nucleotides line up with TRBD1. Trimming cost V 5 bases and J 5 bases; bases outside gene matches: 9. The CDR3 extends over 16 amino acids. Germline values: CDR1 LNHDA, CDR2 SQIVND (reference sequence). As DNA, the CDR3 is TGTGCCAGTAGTGGTGGGGGACAGGGGAAGCATCAGCCCCAGCATTTT. Translating it yields CASSGGGQGKHQPQHF.

This clone was seen a single time. The V call is TRBV5-8, the J call TRBJ2-3; the match to TRBD1 covers 9 bases. Per germline, CDR1 SGHTS and CDR2 YDEGEE. The CDR3 contains 14 residues. V dropped 4 bases and J dropped 6; count of bases not matched to a gene: 6. The CDR3 bases are TGTGCCAGCAGCATCGACAGGGGGGGGGATACGCAGTATTTT. It is translated as CASSIDRGGDTQYF.

The gene calls are TRBV11-2 and TRBJ2-3; TRBD2 agrees at 16 bases. CDR1 SGHAT and CDR2 FQNNGV come from the germline V gene. The junction had 3 bases not matched to a gene; V was cut back by 4 bases and J by 2 bases. The CDR3 sequence is 17 residues long. The CDR3 coding sequence is TGTGCCAGCAGCTCGGGACTAGCGGGGGGGCCCACAGATACGCAGTATTTT. Protein sequence: CASSSGLAGGPTDTQYF.

The CDR3, as DNA: TGTGCCAGCAGACCGGGGACAGGGGACGAGCAGTACTTC. This sequence encodes CASRPGTGDEQYF. The rearrangement uses TRBV7-9 and TRBJ2-7; TRBD1 agrees at 10 bases. The germline V gene has CDR1 SEHNR and CDR2 FQNEAQ (reference sequence). Trimming cost V 6 bases and J 5 bases; bases outside gene matches: 4. The CDR3 contains 13 residues.

This chain connects TRBV2 to TRBJ2-3, with D possibly matching TRBD1 (6 bases). The V and J ends lost 6 bases and 6 bases respectively, with 10 bases between them. The germline gives CDR1 SNHLY, CDR2 FYNNEI. CDR3 length: 12 amino acids. The CDR3 DNA is TGTGCCAGCAGGCTAGGGGGTGATACGCAGTATTTT. Its protein is CASRLGGDTQYF.

V and J are TRBV2 and TRBJ1-1, with 10 nucleotides matching TRBD1. The germline V gene has CDR1 SNHLY and CDR2 FYNNEI. Trimming cost V 5 bases and J 1 base; bases outside gene matches: 7. The CDR3 is made up of 16 amino acids. The CDR3 nucleotides read TGTGCCAGCAGTTTGACAGGGGGCGGCGGGAACACTGAAGCTTTCTTT. It specifies CASSLTGGGGNTEAFF.

J is TRBJ2-4 and V is TRBV21-1; the table gives TRBD2 as D, unverified against the DNA. TRBV21-1 is tagged as a pseudogene. This CDR3 has 17 amino acids. The CDR3 region is CASSKTTGESTKNIQYF. The CDR3 DNA is TGTGCCAGCAGCAAAACGACGGGGGAATCAACCAAAAACATTCAGTACTTC.

V gene TRBV5-1 combines with J gene TRBJ1-6, with 11 bases fitting TRBD1. CDR1 is SGHRS and CDR2 is YFSETQ in the germline V gene. CDR3 length: 14 residues. Losses at the gene ends were 3 bases for V and 9 bases for J; bases not matched to a gene: 2. CDR3 DNA: TGCGCCAGCAGCTCGGACAGGGGGCGTTCACCCCTCCACTTT. This gives the protein CASSSDRGRSPLHF.